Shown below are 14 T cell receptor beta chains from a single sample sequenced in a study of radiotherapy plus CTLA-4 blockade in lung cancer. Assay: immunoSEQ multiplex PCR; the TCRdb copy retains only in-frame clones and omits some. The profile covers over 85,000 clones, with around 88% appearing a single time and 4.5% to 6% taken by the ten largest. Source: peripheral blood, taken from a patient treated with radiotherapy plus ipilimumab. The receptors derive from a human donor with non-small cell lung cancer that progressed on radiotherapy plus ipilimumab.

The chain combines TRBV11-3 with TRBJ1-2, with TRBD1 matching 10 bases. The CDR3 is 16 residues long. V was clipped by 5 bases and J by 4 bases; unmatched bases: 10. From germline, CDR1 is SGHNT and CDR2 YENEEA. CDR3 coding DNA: TGTGCCAGCAGCCCCCACGACAGGGGGCTGAGCTATGGCTACACCTTC. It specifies CASSPHDRGLSYGYTF.

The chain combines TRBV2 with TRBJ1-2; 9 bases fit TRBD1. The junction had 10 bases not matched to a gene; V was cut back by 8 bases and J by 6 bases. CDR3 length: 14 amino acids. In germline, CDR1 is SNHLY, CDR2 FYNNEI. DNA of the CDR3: TGTGCCAGCCAAGGGACAGGGTCCTATGATGGCTACACCTTC. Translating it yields CASQGTGSYDGYTF.

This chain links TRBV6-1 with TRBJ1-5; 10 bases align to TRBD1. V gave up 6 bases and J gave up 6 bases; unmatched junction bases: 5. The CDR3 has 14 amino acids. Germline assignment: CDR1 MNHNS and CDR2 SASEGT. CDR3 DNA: TGTGCCAGCAGGATGACAGGGGGCGGTCAGCCCCAGCATTTT. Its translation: CASRMTGGGQPQHF.

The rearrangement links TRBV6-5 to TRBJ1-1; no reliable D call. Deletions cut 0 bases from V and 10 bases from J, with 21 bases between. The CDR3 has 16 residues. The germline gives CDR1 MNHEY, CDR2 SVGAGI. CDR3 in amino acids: CASSYSSDYNPEAAFF. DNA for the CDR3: TGTGCCAGCAGTTACTCTTCCGACTATAATCCCGAGGCAGCTTTCTTT.

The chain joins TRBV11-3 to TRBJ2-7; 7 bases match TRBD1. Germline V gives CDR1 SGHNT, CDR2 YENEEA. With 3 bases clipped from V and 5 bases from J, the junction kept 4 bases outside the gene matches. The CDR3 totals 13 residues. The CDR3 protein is CASSFQGDHEQYF. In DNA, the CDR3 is TGTGCCAGCAGCTTCCAGGGGGACCACGAGCAGTACTTC.

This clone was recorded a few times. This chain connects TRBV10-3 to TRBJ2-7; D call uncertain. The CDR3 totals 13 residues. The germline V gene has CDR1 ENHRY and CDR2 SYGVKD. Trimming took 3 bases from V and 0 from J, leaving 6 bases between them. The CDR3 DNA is TGTGCCATCAGTGAAGAGAGCTCCTACGAGCAGTACTTC. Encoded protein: CAISEESSYEQYF.

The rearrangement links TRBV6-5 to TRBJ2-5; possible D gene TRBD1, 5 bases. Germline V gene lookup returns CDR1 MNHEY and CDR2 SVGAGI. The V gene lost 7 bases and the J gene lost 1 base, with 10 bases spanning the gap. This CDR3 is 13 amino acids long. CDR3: CASTRATQETQYF. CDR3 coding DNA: TGTGCCAGCACCAGGGCCACCCAAGAGACCCAGTACTTC.

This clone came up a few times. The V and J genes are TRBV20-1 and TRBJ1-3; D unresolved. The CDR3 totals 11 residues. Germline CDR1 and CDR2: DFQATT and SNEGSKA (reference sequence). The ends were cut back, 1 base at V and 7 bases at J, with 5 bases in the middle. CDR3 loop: CSARVGNTIYF. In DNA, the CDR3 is TGCAGTGCTAGAGTCGGCAACACCATATATTTT.

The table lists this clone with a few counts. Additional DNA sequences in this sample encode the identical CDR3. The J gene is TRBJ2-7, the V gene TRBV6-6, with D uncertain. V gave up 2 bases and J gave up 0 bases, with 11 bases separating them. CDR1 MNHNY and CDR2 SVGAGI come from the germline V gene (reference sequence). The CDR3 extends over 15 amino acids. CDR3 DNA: TGTGCCAGCAGTTACGACTCACGACCCTCCTACGAGCAGTACTTC. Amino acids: CASSYDSRPSYEQYF.

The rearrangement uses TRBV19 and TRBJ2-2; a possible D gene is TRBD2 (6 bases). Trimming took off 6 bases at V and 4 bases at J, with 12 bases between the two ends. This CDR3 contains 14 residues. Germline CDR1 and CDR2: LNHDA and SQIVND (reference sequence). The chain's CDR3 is CASRVSGVTGELFF. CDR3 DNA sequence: TGTGCCAGTAGGGTTTCGGGGGTCACCGGGGAGCTGTTTTTT.

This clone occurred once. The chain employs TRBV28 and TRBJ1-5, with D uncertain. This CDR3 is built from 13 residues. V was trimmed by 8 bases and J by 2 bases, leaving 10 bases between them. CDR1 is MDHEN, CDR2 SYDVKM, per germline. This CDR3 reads CASRDGGNQPQHF. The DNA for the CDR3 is TGTGCCAGCCGAGACGGTGGCAATCAGCCCCAGCATTTT.

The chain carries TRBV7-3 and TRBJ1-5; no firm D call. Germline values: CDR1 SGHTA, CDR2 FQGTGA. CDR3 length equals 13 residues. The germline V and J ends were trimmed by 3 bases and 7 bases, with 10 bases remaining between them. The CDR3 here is CASSFSAQQPQHF. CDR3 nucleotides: TGTGCCAGCAGCTTTTCCGCACAGCAGCCCCAGCATTTT.

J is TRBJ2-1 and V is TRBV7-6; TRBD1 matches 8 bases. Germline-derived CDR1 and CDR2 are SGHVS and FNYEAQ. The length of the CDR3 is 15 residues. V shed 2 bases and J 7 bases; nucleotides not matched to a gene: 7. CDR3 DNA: TGTGCCAGCAGCTTATCTCGGACAGGGCTAAATGAGCAGTTCTTC. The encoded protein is CASSLSRTGLNEQFF.

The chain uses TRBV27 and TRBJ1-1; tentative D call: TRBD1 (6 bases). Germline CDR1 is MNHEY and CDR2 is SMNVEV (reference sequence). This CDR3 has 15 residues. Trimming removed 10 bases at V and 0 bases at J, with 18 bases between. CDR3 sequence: CAIGGAPGMNTEAFF. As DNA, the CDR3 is TGTGCCATCGGGGGGGCCCCAGGCATGAACACTGAAGCTTTCTTT.